This T cell receptor (beta chain) comes out of a study of response to subunit inactivated influenza vaccine. The CDR3 sequence is 15 residues long. The V gene's germline CDR1 is MDHEN and CDR2 SYDVKM. Trimming shortened V by 7 bases and J by 1 base, and 14 bases separated the two germline ends. TCRdb reprocessed the RT-PCR reads with MiXCR, giving one entry per CDR3 protein. Of about 300,000 distinct CDR3 sequences in the sample, roughly a fifth are singletons; the top ten hold 10%. The chain has TRBV28 and TRBJ1-5; D is possibly TRBD1 (5 bases). The sequence was obtained from a man between 50 and 70 years old who received an inactivated influenza vaccine. The sample in question was PBMCs from blood, obtained about 20 months after vaccination. This CDR3 is CASTLHRGSNQPQHF. CDR3 nucleotide sequence: TGTGCCAGCACCCTACATAGGGGCAGCAATCAGCCCCAGCATTTT.